The 22 T cell receptor beta chains in this list originate from one sample, sequenced in a study of OX40 agonist ivuxolimab in advanced cancers. TCRdb's copy holds only in-frame clones and misses some; the assay was immunoSEQ multiplex PCR. The profile shows some 67,000 clones, about four fifths of them singletons. The material sequenced was CD4+ or CD8+ T cells sorted from blood, taken in a trial of the OX40 agonist ivuxolimab. These receptors were taken from an adult with an advanced solid tumor such as melanoma, head and neck, liver or kidney cancer.

The rearrangement uses TRBV27 and TRBJ2-7; 10 bases agree with TRBD1. Germline V gene lookup returns CDR1 MNHEY and CDR2 SMNVEV (reference sequence). The V and J ends lost 3 bases and 6 bases, in that order; junction bases with no gene match: 8. The CDR3 totals 15 residues. As DNA, the CDR3 is TGTGCCAGCAGTTTTGGGGGCGGGACAGGGGTCGAGCAGTACTTC. It translates to CASSFGGGTGVEQYF.

In the case of this clone: Other DNA sequences from this sample encode an identical CDR3 as well. CDR3 in DNA: TGTGCCAGCAGCTTAAGGGGGGACAGCTCCTACAATGAGCAGTTCTTC. It specifies CASSLRGDSSYNEQFF. V usage is TRBV11-2 and J usage is TRBJ2-1; a possible D gene is TRBD1 (7 bases). The V end was cut by 2 bases, the J end by 0 bases, with 11 bases between. This CDR3 is 16 amino acids long. CDR1 is SGHAT, CDR2 FQNNGV, per germline.

The chain uses TRBV15 and TRBJ2-7, with 7 bases lining up with TRBD1. The CDR3 length is 14 residues. V gave up 1 base and J gave up 4 bases; unmatched junction bases: 4. The germline V gene encodes CDR1 LNHNV and CDR2 YYDKDF (reference sequence). The CDR3 sequence is CATSRGTGDYEQYV. The CDR3 DNA sequence: TGTGCCACCAGCAGAGGGACAGGAGATTACGAGCAGTACGTC.

The genes are TRBV28 and TRBJ2-5, with a weak D call TRBD2 (5 bases). The CDR3 has 14 residues. Trimming shortened V by 7 bases and J by 5 bases, and 17 bases separated the two germline ends. From germline, CDR1 is MDHEN and CDR2 SYDVKM. This chain's CDR3 is CASTGGGLGETQYF. The DNA of the CDR3 is TGTGCCAGCACCGGTGGAGGTTTAGGGGAGACCCAGTACTTC. The entire variable domain, with the rest obtained from reference TRBV28 and TRBJ2-5, is as follows: DVKVTQSSRYLVKRTGEKVFLECVQDMDHENMFWYRQDPGLGLRLIYFSYDVKMKEKGDIPEGYSVSREKKERFSLILESASTNQTSMYLCASTGGGLGETQYFGPGTRLLVL.

The genes are TRBV13 and TRBJ1-2, with D tentatively TRBD1 (5 bases). V was cut by 5 bases and J by 3 bases, with 19 bases left in between. The CDR3 spans 16 residues. Germline lookup yields CDR1 PRHDT and CDR2 FYEKMQ (reference sequence). CDR3 sequence reads: CASSTIRGPRDYGYTF. CDR3 in DNA: TGTGCCAGCAGCACAATCCGGGGCCCGCGGGACTATGGCTACACCTTC.

CDR3 DNA: TGTGCCAGCAGTTCCCCCGGGACAGGGCCCTACGAGCAGTACTTC. Translated, it gives CASSSPGTGPYEQYF. The chain couples TRBV27 to TRBJ2-7; 9 bases are shared with TRBD1. CDR1 MNHEY and CDR2 SMNVEV come from the germline V gene (reference sequence). With 4 bases clipped from V and 2 bases from J, the junction kept 6 bases outside the gene matches. The CDR3 extends over 15 amino acids.

The gene calls are TRBV5-4 and TRBJ2-6, with a weak D call TRBD1 (5 bases). Germline loops: CDR1 SGHNT, CDR2 YYREEE (reference sequence). Trimming cost V 0 bases and J 6 bases, with 7 bases left between them. The CDR3 covers 14 residues. CDR3 sequence reads: CASSLVGEANVLTF. The CDR3 DNA sequence: TGTGCCAGCAGCTTGGTAGGGGAGGCCAACGTCCTGACTTTC.

Comment on this clone: The junction differs from germline at one of its ends, possibly a read error. J is TRBJ1-4 and V is TRBV7-7; D gene unclear. Germline CDR1 SSHAT, CDR2 FNYEAQ (reference sequence). This CDR3 is built from 13 residues. This CDR3 reads CASSSGWREKLFF. The CDR3 bases are TGTGCTAGCAGCTCCGGATGGCGTGAAAAACTGTTTTTT.

This chain links TRBV7-2 with TRBJ2-3; tentative D call: TRBD2 (6 bases). V lost 8 bases and J lost 4, with 16 bases in between. There are 14 residues in the CDR3. Germline V gene data show CDR1 as SGHTA and CDR2 as FQGNSA. CDR3 residues: CASRQSRGADTQYF. The CDR3, as DNA: TGTGCCAGCCGTCAGTCGCGGGGCGCAGATACGCAGTATTTT.

V and J are TRBV7-3 and TRBJ2-7; D might be TRBD1 (6 bases). The CDR3 length is 15 residues. Germline assignment: CDR1 SGHTA and CDR2 FQGTGA. Trimming removed 7 bases from V and 0 bases from J, with 16 bases in between. The CDR3 sequence: CASTPRTGLSYEQYF. In DNA form, the CDR3 reads TGTGCCAGCACCCCACGCACAGGGCTCTCCTACGAGCAGTACTTC.

As DNA, the CDR3 is TGTGCCAGCAGCCCTCCTACAGGATTCTATGGCTACACCTTC. Translating gives CASSPPTGFYGYTF. The rearrangement uses TRBV28 and TRBJ1-2; D may be TRBD1 (5 bases). The ends were cut back, 6 bases at V and 4 bases at J, with 15 bases in the middle. Germline V CDR1 and CDR2: MDHEN, SYDVKM. The CDR3 loop spans 14 amino acids.

The chain employs TRBV28 and TRBJ1-5; D is uncertain. The CDR3 consists of 15 residues. The germline V gene encodes CDR1 MDHEN and CDR2 SYDVKM. V was cut by 5 bases and J by 0 bases, with 11 bases left in between. The CDR3 here is CASSKYPGSNQPQHF. CDR3 DNA sequence: TGTGCCAGCAGTAAATACCCGGGTAGCAATCAGCCCCAGCATTTT.

The chain links TRBV20-1 to TRBJ1-1; D unresolved. The CDR3 length is 11 residues. In germline, CDR1 is DFQATT, CDR2 SNEGSKA (reference sequence). The V end was cut by 8 bases, the J end by 6 bases, with 13 bases between. CDR3 sequence reads: CSTKRRSEAFF. CDR3 nucleotide sequence: TGCAGTACGAAAAGGAGGTCTGAAGCTTTCTTT.

The J gene is TRBJ2-5, the V gene TRBV7-8; perhaps TRBD1 as D (5 bases). V dropped 6 bases and J dropped 2 bases, with 16 bases sitting between them. The germline CDR1 and CDR2 sequences are SGHVS and FQNEAQ. This CDR3 is built from 15 residues. DNA for the CDR3: TGTGCCAGCAGTTCCCCCCGAGACAGACAAGAGACCCAGTACTTC. Protein sequence: CASSSPRDRQETQYF.

The J gene is TRBJ2-5, the V gene TRBV18, with D perhaps matching TRBD1 (7 bases). Germline V gives CDR1 KGHSH, CDR2 LQKENI. Trimming removed 1 base at V and 4 bases at J, with 13 bases between. CDR3 length equals 15 residues. The DNA of the CDR3 is TGTGCCAGCTCACCACGAGCAGGGGGACTAGAGACCCAGTACTTC. Protein product: CASSPRAGGLETQYF.

The chain carries TRBV9 and TRBJ1-5; D is unresolved. V was clipped by 2 bases and J by 4 bases, with 7 bases between them. CDR3 length: 13 residues. Germline V gene data show CDR1 as SGDLS and CDR2 as YYNGEE. In DNA form, the CDR3 reads TGTGCCAGCAGCGTGAGCAGTAATCAGCCCCAGCATTTT. It translates to CASSVSSNQPQHF.

This clone was detected only once. The gene calls are TRBV18 and TRBJ1-1; D remains ambiguous. V shed 2 bases and J shed 11 bases, with 12 bases lying between them. Germline V gene lookup returns CDR1 KGHSH and CDR2 LQKENI. The CDR3 is made up of 12 amino acids. Here the CDR3 reads CASSPDGQNAFF. The CDR3 nucleotides are TGTGCCAGCTCACCAGACGGCCAAAACGCTTTCTTT.

This rearrangement joins TRBV4-3 to TRBJ2-3; D ambiguous. V was trimmed by 3 bases and J by 2 bases, leaving 6 bases between them. Germline-derived CDR1 and CDR2 are LGHNA and YSLEER. This CDR3 has 13 amino acids. CDR3 sequence: CASSHRLTDTQYF. CDR3 coding DNA: TGCGCCAGCAGCCATCGCCTCACAGATACGCAGTATTTT.

The rearrangement joins TRBV7-9 to TRBJ2-1; 7 positions agree with TRBD2. Germline V gene sequence: CDR1 SEHNR, CDR2 FQNEAQ (reference sequence). This CDR3 is built from 15 residues. The J segment lost 5 bases and the V segment lost 0 bases, leaving 4 bases of the junction unmatched. DNA of the CDR3: TGTGCCAGCAGCTTAGCGGGGCTAGCGGACAATGAGCAGTTCTTC. This gives the protein CASSLAGLADNEQFF.

The chain couples TRBV6-6 to TRBJ2-7, with TRBD2 matching over 11 bases. The CDR3 runs 12 residues. Trimming at V came to 9 bases and at J to 6 bases, leaving 4 bases not matched to a gene. Germline CDR1 and CDR2: MNHNY and SVGAGI (reference sequence). CDR3 residues: CASGLAGGEQYF. The CDR3 DNA reads TGTGCCAGTGGACTAGCGGGCGGCGAGCAGTACTTC.

The chain carries TRBV6-5 and TRBJ2-2; no clear D gene. Trimming pared 6 bases from V and 6 bases from J, leaving 5 bases between. This CDR3 region has 11 residues. Germline V gene lookup returns CDR1 MNHEY and CDR2 SVGAGI. The CDR3 sequence: CASSRSGELFF. In nucleotides, the CDR3 is TGTGCCAGCAGCCGGTCCGGGGAGCTGTTTTTT.

This sequence joins TRBV28 and TRBJ2-1, with 14 bases aligning to TRBD2. The ends lost 5 bases at V and 7 bases at J; junction bases unmatched: 10. The CDR3 loop spans 17 amino acids. The germline CDR1 and CDR2 sequences are MDHEN and SYDVKM. The CDR3, as DNA: TGTGCCAGCAGTCCCGGGACTAGCGGGAGTGGAGGAAATGAGCAGTTCTTC. This encodes CASSPGTSGSGGNEQFF.